The subject of this entry is one TCR beta chain. This sample stems from a study of OX40 agonist ivuxolimab in advanced cancers. The wider study: Patients were treated with ivuxolimab, an agonistic anti-OX40 (CD134) antibody. Age averaged about 60 years (range roughly 23 to 79), and less than 85% were male. Across the patients, intravenous ivuxolimab was delivered every 2 weeks at 0.01 to 10 mg/kg.

V lost 6 bases, J lost 2 bases, and 11 bases lay in between. Germline CDR1 and CDR2: SGDLS and YYNGEE. The CDR3 extends over 13 amino acids. TCRdb keeps only in-frame clones here, not all; method: immunoSEQ multiplex PCR. The table shows about 84,000 clones, with approximately 89% occurring only once. The sequence derives from an adult with an advanced solid tumor such as melanoma, head and neck, liver or kidney cancer. The chain joins TRBV9 to TRBJ1-2, with D tentatively TRBD1 (5 bases). Sequencing used CD4+ or CD8+ T cells sorted from blood, obtained in a trial of the OX40 agonist ivuxolimab. CDR3 bases: TGTGCCAGCACCCTCGACAGAAACTATGGCTACACCTTC. Residues: CASTLDRNYGYTF.